The source of this T cell receptor (beta chain) is a study of regulatory T cells in long-lasting Graves disease. This clonotype showed up many times. Germline CDR1 and CDR2: MNHNS and SASEGT. CDR3 length: 17 residues. The V gene end was trimmed by 7 bases and the J gene end by 7 bases; junction bases not matched to a gene: 14. Researchers made TCR beta libraries by using iRepertoire HTBI primers and running Arm-PCR on CDR3 regions. MiXCR, applied by TCRdb to the multiplex PCR reads, yields one record per CDR3 protein. The sample records a few hundred thousand distinct CDR3 sequences, 23% being singletons. Regarding time point: persistent/refractory GD, antithyroid drugs over 5 years with positive TRAb. Preparation of the TCR library used RNA extracted from PBMCs.

The J gene is TRBJ2-2, the V gene TRBV6-1, with 11 bases fitting TRBD1. This specimen consisted of peripheral blood mononuclear cells (PBMCs), obtained when the disease was refractory, from a patient treated with antithyroid drugs. This sequence was found in a woman in her thirties or forties with Graves disease. DNA for the CDR3: TGTGCCAGCACCCCACACGGACAGGGGGCGCGGAACGGGGAGCTGTTTTTT. It is translated as CASTPHGQGARNGELFF.